This T cell receptor beta chain emerged from a study of shared clonotypes between healthy human individuals. Background on the study: The study enrolled two women and a few men aged 18 to 49.

Study-level results: With few donors, the genetic and exposure-history diversity represented was limited.

The V end lost 2 bases, the J end lost 5 bases, and 13 bases lay between the germline ends. The CDR3 totals 14 residues. Germline CDR1 SNHLY, CDR2 FYNNEI. Comment on this clone: Its antigen is unknown.

Genomic DNA of every subset was divided equally among multiple immunoSEQ plates. Source study methods: Junction-only sequences produced by ImmunoSEQ had no quality scores, so filtering differed. The protocol was immunoSEQ multiplex PCR, while the TCRdb copy is restricted to in-frame clones and leaves out a portion. That table supplies the V and J calls and clone size; D and trimming were determined from the DNA. The data contain about 480,000 clones, roughly 79% of them singletons. The sequenced sample consisted of PBMCs. The chain links TRBV2 to TRBJ2-7; no clear D. This clonotype originated in a woman aged 40 to 55 in good health. Some clones in this sample may be carry-over from other donors' samples. As DNA, the CDR3 is TGTGCCAGCAGTGAATCGCGTGGGTACCACGAGCAGTACTTC. Residues: CASSESRGYHEQYF.